One and the same sample provided the 14 T cell receptor beta chains below, sequenced in a study of shared clonotypes between healthy human individuals. Sequenced by immunoSEQ multiplex PCR; TCRdb stores in-frame clones only, minus some. The sample comprises some 1 million clones, about 70% of which are singletons, and approximately 1.5% rests with the top ten. The sequenced material came from memory CD4+ T cells sorted from blood. The subset: CD45RA-negative fraction. The receptors originated from a man aged 18 to 35 in good health.

The V and J genes are TRBV27 and TRBJ2-3; D unclear. The CDR3 totals 13 residues. Germline V gene data show CDR1 as MNHEY and CDR2 as SMNVEV (reference sequence). Trimming shortened V by 2 bases and J by 4 bases, and 7 bases separated the two germline ends. CDR3 amino acids: CASSLISPDTQYF. The CDR3 nucleotides read TGTGCCAGCAGTTTAATTAGCCCAGATACGCAGTATTTT.

The V call is TRBV15, the J call TRBJ1-4; D possibly corresponds to TRBD1 (5 bases). Looked up from germline, CDR1 is LNHNV and CDR2 is YYDKDF (reference sequence). V lost 0 bases and J lost 3, with 11 bases in between. The CDR3 is 16 amino acids. CDR3 residues: CATSRDSGISNEKLFF. The CDR3 region has the DNA TGTGCCACCAGCAGAGATTCAGGGATTTCTAATGAAAAACTGTTTTTT.

The chain carries TRBV7-2 and TRBJ1-3; D is possibly TRBD1 (5 bases). The germline CDR1 and CDR2 sequences are SGHTA and FQGNSA. The length of the CDR3 is 17 residues. V lost 6 bases, J lost 0 bases, and 18 bases lay in between. CDR3 region: CASSLEVGAHSGNTIYF. The CDR3 DNA reads as TGTGCCAGCAGTTTGGAGGTTGGGGCGCACTCTGGAAACACCATATATTTT.

This rearrangement joins TRBV9 to TRBJ1-1; D ambiguous. CDR1 and CDR2 from the germline V gene are SGDLS and YYNGEE. This CDR3 has 13 residues. Trimming cost V 0 bases and J 6 bases, with 9 bases left between them. The CDR3 bases are TGTGCCAGCAGCGTAGAGGAGAGGGCTGAAGCTTTCTTT. Translation: CASSVEERAEAFF.

This clone appeared once. This chain uses TRBV15 with TRBJ2-2, with TRBD1 identical over 7 bases. The J segment lost 6 bases and the V segment lost 9 bases, leaving 13 bases of the junction unmatched. Looked up from germline, CDR1 is LNHNV and CDR2 is YYDKDF (reference sequence). CDR3 length equals 15 residues. CDR3 amino acids: CATKEGGAGAGELFF. The CDR3 DNA sequence: TGTGCCACGAAAGAAGGGGGCGCAGGGGCCGGGGAGCTGTTTTTT.

CDR3 amino acids: CASSSGASGPSYNEQFF. For the CDR3, the DNA is TGTGCCAGCAGCTCCGGAGCTAGCGGGCCCTCCTACAATGAGCAGTTCTTC. V gene TRBV5-4 combines with J gene TRBJ2-1; 8 nucleotides line up with TRBD2. From germline, CDR1 is SGHNT and CDR2 YYREEE (reference sequence). The CDR3 extends over 17 amino acids. J was trimmed by 0 bases and V by 3 bases; bases with no gene match: 8.

This clone turned up a few times. The same CDR3 also results from other DNA sequences found in this sample. As DNA, the CDR3 is TGTGCCTGGAGCGGGGACAGAGATTCACCCCTCCACTTT. Amino acid sequence: CAWSGDRDSPLHF. The chain links TRBV30 to TRBJ1-6; 7 bases map to TRBD1. This CDR3 is built from 13 residues. Trimming at V came to 3 bases and at J to 8 bases, leaving 4 bases not matched to a gene. Germline V gene data show CDR1 as GTSNPN and CDR2 as SVGIG (reference sequence).

This chain joins TRBV7-2 and TRBJ2-6, with a weak D call TRBD2 (6 bases). In germline, CDR1 is SGHTA, CDR2 FQGNSA. The CDR3 runs 16 residues. Between the trimmed V and J ends, which lost 0 bases and 3 bases, there was a span of 9 bases. CDR3 sequence reads: CASSLAAGGGANVLTF. In DNA form, the CDR3 reads TGTGCCAGCAGCTTAGCAGCGGGTGGTGGGGCCAACGTCCTGACTTTC.

This chain links TRBV5-1 with TRBJ2-1; D unclear. Trimming stripped 2 bases from V and 5 bases from J, with 11 bases between. The length of the CDR3 is 14 residues. In germline, CDR1 is SGHRS, CDR2 YFSETQ. CDR3 sequence reads: CASSFMDPNNEQFF. Written as DNA, the CDR3 is TGCGCCAGCAGCTTCATGGACCCCAACAATGAGCAGTTCTTC.

This clone was found once. The sample carries other DNA sequences with the same CDR3. This rearrangement joins TRBV6-5 to TRBJ1-3; D is ambiguous. Germline V gene sequence: CDR1 MNHEY, CDR2 SVGAGI. The CDR3 consists of 14 residues. Trimming removed 2 bases from V and 0 bases from J, with 5 bases in between. The CDR3 loop is CASSYGSSGNTIYF. The DNA for the CDR3 is TGTGCCAGCAGTTACGGCAGCTCTGGAAACACCATATATTTT.

The table lists this clone with a few counts. The chain has TRBV30 and TRBJ1-1; D is possibly TRBD1 (6 bases). There are 13 residues in the CDR3. V gave up 3 bases and J gave up 1 base, with 9 bases separating them. Germline lookup yields CDR1 GTSNPN and CDR2 SVGIG (reference sequence). CDR3 in amino acids: CAWRVQGNTEAFF. DNA for the CDR3: TGTGCCTGGAGGGTACAGGGGAACACTGAAGCTTTCTTT.

CDR3 DNA sequence: TGTGCCACCAGCAGAGACCGGACAGGGGGAAGGAATGAGCAGTTCTTC. Encoded protein: CATSRDRTGGRNEQFF. The chain is built from TRBV15 and TRBJ2-1; TRBD1 aligns across 10 bases. There are 16 residues in the CDR3. J was trimmed by 7 bases and V by 0 bases; bases with no gene match: 6. From germline, CDR1 is LNHNV and CDR2 YYDKDF (reference sequence).

The V and J genes are TRBV7-2 and TRBJ2-2, with D possibly TRBD2 on 5 matching bases. CDR1 and CDR2 from the germline V gene are SGHTA and FQGNSA. The CDR3 runs to 16 residues. Trimming cost V 1 base and J 1 base, with 10 bases left between them. CDR3 nucleotide sequence: TGTGCCAGCAGCTTAGGCGGCGGGTTGAACACCGGGGAGCTGTTTTTT. This translates into CASSLGGGLNTGELFF.

This clone was seen only once. This chain uses TRBV6-5 with TRBJ1-2, with D hard to call. The germline gives CDR1 MNHEY, CDR2 SVGAGI. This CDR3 is built from 15 residues. The V gene lost 0 bases and the J gene lost 5 bases, with 13 bases spanning the gap. The CDR3 DNA reads TGTGCCAGCAGTTACTCGTGGGTCGGTGAATATGGCTACACCTTC. Translation: CASSYSWVGEYGYTF.